The rows below give T cell receptor beta chains drawn from one sample of a study of blood T cells in healthy people across ages. TCRdb called the 5' RACE reads again in MiXCR, with one record for every CDR3 protein. The data show 450,000 to 650,000 distinct CDR3 sequences, less than 25% seen once. The data also belong to a second study, concerning T cells of mothers and their children.

What was sequenced was blood. The origin of the receptors is a boy between 10 and 17 years old in good health. Both conserved end residues are part of each CDR3. The D gene is left open where the match is weak. A clone size is listed for some rows: how often the clone was seen (once, few, many), or a class if it is expanded.

J gene,V gene,D gene,clone size,CDR3 DNA,CDR3 protein
TRBJ2-3,TRBV28,NA,few,TGTGCCAGCAGCGACAGCCACACAGATACGCAGTATTTT,CASSDSHTDTQYF
TRBJ1-1,TRBV28,TRBD1,NA,TGTGCCAGCAGTTTACTTTGGGATTTCGTGGGACAGGGGAACACTGAAGCTTTCTTT,CASSLLWDFVGQGNTEAFF
TRBJ1-3,TRBV7-2,NA,NA,TGTGCCAGCAGCCTACCCTCCCTTGGGGCTGGAAACACCATATATTTT,CASSLPSLGAGNTIYF
TRBJ2-3,TRBV28,TRBD1,few,TGTGCCAGCAGTTTTGAGCCAGGGGGACCAGATACGCAGTATTTT,CASSFEPGGPDTQYF
TRBJ2-5,TRBV7-9,NA,NA,TGTGCCAGCACCCCCCCTGGGCCAGGGTTGGTTATAGAGACCCAGTACTTC,CASTPPGPGLVIETQYF
TRBJ2-3,TRBV3-1,TRBD2,NA,TGTGCCAGCAGTCACGTAGCGGGGAGGGATACGCAGTATTTT,CASSHVAGRDTQYF
TRBJ1-2,TRBV2,NA,NA,TGTGCCAGCAGCGAGTCGGTGGGGCTATATGGCTGCACCTTC,CASSESVGLYGCTF
TRBJ2-1,TRBV20-1,NA,few,TGCAGTGCTAGTGAGAACGGCGAGTTCTTC,CSASENGEFF
TRBJ2-7,TRBV3-1,NA,NA,TGTGCCAGCAGCTTACACGTAAGCTACGAGCAGTACTTC,CASSLHVSYEQYF
TRBJ2-5,TRBV6-1,TRBD2,many,TGTGCCAGCAGTGAAGCTGCGGGAGGGCAAGAGACCCAGTACTTC,CASSEAAGGQETQYF
TRBJ1-5,TRBV20-1,NA,once,TGCAGTGCGGGACCCGACACAGATACGCAGCATTTT,CSAGPDTDTQHF
TRBJ2-5,TRBV4-3,TRBD1,NA,TGCGCCAGCAGCCAGGCGGGACAGGGCTCGACAGAGACCCAGTACTTC,CASSQAGQGSTETQYF
TRBJ2-5,TRBV4-3,NA,many,TGCGCCAGCAGCCACCGGCTCGGGGAGGCGGGGTACCAAGAGACCCAGTACTTC,CASSHRLGEAGYQETQYF
TRBJ1-2,TRBV12-3/TRBV12-4,TRBD1,NA,TGTGCCAGCAGTTTCGGCAGGGGGCTTTTCCCATACACCTTC,CASSFGRGLFPYTF
TRBJ2-5,TRBV6-5,NA,NA,TGTGCCAGCAGTCCGCAGATCGGCTCCCAAGAGGCCCAGTACTTC,CASSPQIGSQEAQYF
TRBJ2-3,TRBV9,TRBD2,NA,TGTGCCAGCAGCGTAGGGGGACTAGCAGTAGATACGCAGTATTTT,CASSVGGLAVDTQYF
TRBJ2-5,TRBV27,TRBD1,few,TGTGCCAGCAGTCCCCTGGGGGACAGGCGAGGGACCCAGTACTTC,CASSPLGDRRGTQYF
TRBJ1-6,TRBV9,NA,few,TGTGCCAGCAGCGCCGAAGGCGCCGAGGGCCCCCTCCACTTT,CASSAEGAEGPLHF
TRBJ2-2,TRBV28,NA,few,TGTGCCAGCAGTTTCGATGCGAACACCGGGGAGCTGTTTTTT,CASSFDANTGELFF
TRBJ2-5,TRBV3-1,NA,few,TGTGCCAGCAGCCATCAACAGTGGGAAGAGACCCAGTACTTC,CASSHQQWEETQYF
TRBJ1-2,TRBV20-1,NA,NA,TGCAGTGCAGAAATCATGACCCCTTTCTATGGCTACACCTTC,CSAEIMTPFYGYTF
TRBJ2-3,TRBV7-9,TRBD2,few,TGTGCCAGCAGTTATATAGCGGGGGAAAGGGATACGCAGTATTTT,CASSYIAGERDTQYF
TRBJ2-5,TRBV13,NA,few,TGTGCCAGCAGCTTAGGGATAGATGAGCAGTACTTC,CASSLGIDEQYF
TRBJ2-7,TRBV12-3/TRBV12-4,NA,few,TGTGCCAGCAGTTTATCGGCGGCAGGGGATAGCTACGAGCAGTACTTC,CASSLSAAGDSYEQYF
TRBJ1-1,TRBV5-1,NA,once,TGCGCCAGCAGATTCGATACCGAAGCTTTCTTT,CASRFDTEAFF
TRBJ2-7,TRBV10-3,NA,NA,TGTGCCATCAGTGAGTCCACGGAATCCTACGAGCAGTACTTC,CAISESTESYEQYF
TRBJ2-3,TRBV29-1,NA,NA,TGCAGCGTTGATGAACAGGGAAGCACAGATACGCAGTATTTT,CSVDEQGSTDTQYF
TRBJ1-2,TRBV20-1,NA,NA,TGCAGTGCCGCACAGGGCAATCCGAACTATGGCTACACCTTC,CSAAQGNPNYGYTF
TRBJ1-1,TRBV18,TRBD1,NA,TGTGCCAGCTCACCACCGAGCGGACAGGGGCTTGAAGCTTTCTTT,CASSPPSGQGLEAFF
TRBJ2-1,TRBV9,NA,NA,TGTGCCAGCAGCGTCTCCCCTATTTTGGATGAGCAGTTCTTC,CASSVSPILDEQFF
TRBJ1-2,TRBV18,TRBD1,few,TGTGCCAGCTCACCCCTAGACAGGGACTATGGCTACACCTTC,CASSPLDRDYGYTF
TRBJ2-1,TRBV6-1,TRBD2,NA,TGTGCCAGCAGTGACCTTAGAGGACTAGCATCCCCGACCTACAATGAGCAGTTCTTC,CASSDLRGLASPTYNEQFF
TRBJ1-5,TRBV18,NA,few,TGTGCCAGCTCATTAGCCGGGACGTTTCAGCCCCAGCATTTT,CASSLAGTFQPQHF
TRBJ2-1,TRBV4-3,TRBD2,few,TGCGCCAGCAGCCAAGTACTAGCGGGGACCTACAATGAGCAGTTCTTC,CASSQVLAGTYNEQFF
TRBJ2-7,TRBV20-1,TRBD2,NA,TGCAGTGCTACCGGTCTAGCGGGGGTGGGCTACGAGCAGTACTTC,CSATGLAGVGYEQYF
TRBJ1-1,TRBV23-1,TRBD1,few,TGCGCCAGCAGTCATCGGGGACAGGGGGATGAAGCTTTCTTT,CASSHRGQGDEAFF
TRBJ1-2,TRBV12-3/TRBV12-4,NA,few,TGTGCCAGCAGTTTAAGGGGAGGGGGGGTGCCTAACTATGGCTACACCTTC,CASSLRGGGVPNYGYTF
TRBJ1-4,TRBV9,NA,few,TGTGCCAGCAGCGTCGGCAGTGGGGGCTGGGAAAAACTGTTTTTT,CASSVGSGGWEKLFF
TRBJ2-5,TRBV6-6,TRBD1,few,TGTGCCAGCAACGACAGGGGAGAGGAGACCCAGTACTTC,CASNDRGEETQYF
TRBJ2-7,TRBV24-1,TRBD1,NA,TGTGCCACCAGTAGATCTGGGACAGGGGACGACGAGCAGTACTTC,CATSRSGTGDDEQYF
TRBJ2-1,TRBV28,NA,few,TGTGCCAGCAGTTTACGGGTGAGCTCCTACAATGAGCAGTTCTTC,CASSLRVSSYNEQFF
TRBJ2-1,TRBV29-1,NA,few,TGCAGCGTTGAAGAGGCGGTAGATGAGCAGTTCTTC,CSVEEAVDEQFF
TRBJ1-6,TRBV6-5,NA,NA,TGTGCCAGCAGTCACGGACAGCTAAATTCACCCCTCCACTTT,CASSHGQLNSPLHF
TRBJ2-2,TRBV20-1,NA,NA,TGCAGTGCTAGAAGGTTGAGTGATACCCCCCACACCGGGGAGCTGTTTTTT,CSARRLSDTPHTGELFF
TRBJ2-7,TRBV7-3,TRBD2,NA,TGTGCCAGCAGCTCCTTCCCGACTAGCGGGAGTTCCTACGAGCAGTACTTC,CASSSFPTSGSSYEQYF
TRBJ2-2,TRBV7-9,NA,NA,TGTGCCAGCAGCTCCAACCTGAACACCGGGGAGCTGTTTTTT,CASSSNLNTGELFF
TRBJ2-1,TRBV5-1,NA,many,TGCGCCAGCTACAAACAGGGCAATGAGCAGTTCTTC,CASYKQGNEQFF
TRBJ2-5,TRBV7-2,TRBD2,NA,TGTGCCAGCAGCTACCAGGGAGGGCTGGCGGAGACTCAGTACTTC,CASSYQGGLAETQYF
TRBJ2-1,TRBV5-1,TRBD1,NA,TGCGCCAGCAGCTCCGGGACAGGGCGCAGGAATGAGCAGTTCTTC,CASSSGTGRRNEQFF
TRBJ2-4,TRBV20-1,NA,few,TGCAGTGCCACCGGACGGATAGCCAAAAACATTCAGTACTTC,CSATGRIAKNIQYF
TRBJ2-7,TRBV20-1,NA,NA,TGCAGTGCTAGTCGATCCTTGTCGGGGGCCGGTATCCGCGAGCAGTACTTC,CSASRSLSGAGIREQYF
TRBJ2-7,TRBV7-2,TRBD2,NA,TGTGCCAGCAGCTTAGGCCATCGACTAGCGGGAGGGCCAAGGAGCTCCTACGAGCAGTACTTC,CASSLGHRLAGGPRSSYEQYF
TRBJ2-5,TRBV28,TRBD2,many,TGTGCCAGCAGTCCTAGCGGGGGGGTTTGGGAGACCCAGTACTTC,CASSPSGGVWETQYF
TRBJ1-4,TRBV6-1,TRBD1,NA,TGTGCCAGCAGTAACAGGGGGCCGGATGAAAAACTGTTTTTT,CASSNRGPDEKLFF
TRBJ2-7,TRBV3-1,NA,NA,TGTGCCAGCAGAGCGAGGGGGGCAATCTCCTACGAGCAGTACTTC,CASRARGAISYEQYF